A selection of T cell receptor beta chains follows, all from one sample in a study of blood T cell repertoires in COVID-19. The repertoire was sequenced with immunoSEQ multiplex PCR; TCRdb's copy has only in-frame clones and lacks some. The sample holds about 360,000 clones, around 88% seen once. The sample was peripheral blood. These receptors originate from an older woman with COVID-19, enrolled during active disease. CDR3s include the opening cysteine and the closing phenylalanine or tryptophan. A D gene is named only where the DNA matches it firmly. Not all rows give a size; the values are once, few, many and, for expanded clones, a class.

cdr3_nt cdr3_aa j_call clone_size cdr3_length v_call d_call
TGTGCCAGCAGTTACTTCCAGGGGAGCATTCAGTACTTC CASSYFQGSIQYF TRBJ2-4 . 13 TRBV6-5 .
TGTGCCAGCAGCTCGTTTCGAGACATCCGCATCTACAATGAGCAGTTCTTC CASSSFRDIRIYNEQFF TRBJ2-1 . 17 TRBV11-2 .
TGTGCCAGCAGCCCCATCCTAGCGGGTTTTAGCACAGATACGCAGTATTTT CASSPILAGFSTDTQYF TRBJ2-3 few 17 TRBV5-4 TRBD2
TGCGCCAGCAGCGTAGGACAGGGGAGGACTGAAGCTTTCTTT CASSVGQGRTEAFF TRBJ1-1 . 14 TRBV5-1 TRBD1
TGTGCCAGCAGTCATACGGGACAGGGCGAGTCACCCCTCCACTTT CASSHTGQGESPLHF TRBJ1-6 few 15 TRBV5-4 TRBD1
TGCGCCAGCAGCCTGGGACTCTACAATGAGCAGTTCTTC CASSLGLYNEQFF TRBJ2-1 . 13 TRBV5-1 .
TGTGCCAGCAGTTTATCGTGGGCCCCGACCTACGAGCAGTACTTC CASSLSWAPTYEQYF TRBJ2-7 . 15 TRBV27 .
TGTGCCAGCGCGGCGGCCTACGAGCAGTACTTC CASAAAYEQYF TRBJ2-7 . 11 TRBV12-3/TRBV12-4 .
TGTGCCACCCACCCCAGCGCTAACTATGGCTACACCTTC CATHPSANYGYTF TRBJ1-2 once 13 TRBV7-3 .
TGTGCCAGTAGCCCCCTCGATACGGATGGCTACACCTTC CASSPLDTDGYTF TRBJ1-2 few 13 TRBV19 .
TGCGCCAGCAGCTTGATGACAGGGGGCGGCACCGGGGAGCTGTTTTTT CASSLMTGGGTGELFF TRBJ2-2 . 16 TRBV5-1 TRBD1
TGTGCCAGCAGCTTATCGACAGGCTCCTATAATTCACCCCTCCACTTT CASSLSTGSYNSPLHF TRBJ1-6 . 16 TRBV5-6 .
TGTGCCAGCAGCTTAGTCAGGGCCTATGGCTACACCTTC CASSLVRAYGYTF TRBJ1-2 once 13 TRBV7-2 .